The clone carrying this T cell receptor beta chain was detected once. This specimen belongs to a study of blood T cell repertoires in COVID-19. At the level of the study: The analysed material was cDNA or gDNA that came from T cells, B-cell-depleted T cells, or PBMCs.

Assay used: immunoSEQ multiplex PCR; TCRdb lists only in-frame clones, some missing. The data hold 350,000 to 400,000 clones, with roughly 91% observed a single time. Germline assignment: CDR1 LNHDA and CDR2 SQIVND (reference sequence). Trimming at V came to 5 bases and at J to 7 bases, leaving 5 bases not matched to a gene. The CDR3 runs to 13 residues. Two negative PCRs, clearance, or symptom resolution characterized the recovered Cohort 3 donors. Sequencing was done on a sample of PBMCs or T cells enriched from blood (not recorded which). The TCR comes from a woman aged 25 to 45 who had recovered from COVID-19. The chain has TRBV19 and TRBJ1-5, with 7 bases identical to TRBD1. CDR3 loop: CASSVDRVQPQHF. The CDR3 nucleotides are TGTGCCAGTAGTGTCGACAGGGTACAGCCCCAGCATTTT. The full variable domain, rest sourced from reference TRBV19 and TRBJ1-5, is DGGITQSPKYLFRKEGQNVTLSCEQNLNHDAMYWYRQDPGQGLRLIYYSQIVNDFQKGDIAEGYSVSREKKESFPLTVTSAQKNPTAFYLCASSVDRVQPQHFGDGTRLSIL.